This record concerns one T cell receptor beta chain sequence. The antigen this receptor binds is unknown. Base qualities were left out, and no much larger clone turns up one base away. The data belong to a study of technical replicates of blood from several donors (dated by TCRdb to about 2017). The CDR3 spans 12 residues, from the cysteine through the phenylalanine. The CDR3 DNA has 36 bases and is translated from base 1. From the germline V gene, CDR1 is MDHEN and CDR2 is SYDVKM. V drops 8 bases and J drops 0 bases, leaving 6 bases in between. The protocol used for the library was the immunoSEQ multiplex PCR assay. This immuneACCESS table, as held by TCRdb, lists in-frame sequences with V and J called but not all clones. Of the missing ones, under half trace to an unresolved V gene in checked studies; the others have no known cause. The sample data list 14,000 or so clones, and around 83% of these were observed just once. Of the sample, roughly 12% falls within the top ten clones.

Rearrangement joined TRBV28 to TRBJ2-3, with the D segment identity uncertain. This receptor was obtained from a human donor in good health. The source material was PBMCs. This receptor has the CDR3 CASRQSTDTQYF. In nucleotide form, the sequence is TGTGCCAGCCGACAAAGCACAGATACGCAGTATTTT. Joined to the reference TRBV28 and TRBJ2-3 proteins, this CDR3 gives the full variable domain: DVKVTQSSRYLVKRTGEKVFLECVQDMDHENMFWYRQDPGLGLRLIYFSYDVKMKEKGDIPEGYSVSREKKERFSLILESASTNQTSMYLCASRQSTDTQYFGPGTRLTVL.